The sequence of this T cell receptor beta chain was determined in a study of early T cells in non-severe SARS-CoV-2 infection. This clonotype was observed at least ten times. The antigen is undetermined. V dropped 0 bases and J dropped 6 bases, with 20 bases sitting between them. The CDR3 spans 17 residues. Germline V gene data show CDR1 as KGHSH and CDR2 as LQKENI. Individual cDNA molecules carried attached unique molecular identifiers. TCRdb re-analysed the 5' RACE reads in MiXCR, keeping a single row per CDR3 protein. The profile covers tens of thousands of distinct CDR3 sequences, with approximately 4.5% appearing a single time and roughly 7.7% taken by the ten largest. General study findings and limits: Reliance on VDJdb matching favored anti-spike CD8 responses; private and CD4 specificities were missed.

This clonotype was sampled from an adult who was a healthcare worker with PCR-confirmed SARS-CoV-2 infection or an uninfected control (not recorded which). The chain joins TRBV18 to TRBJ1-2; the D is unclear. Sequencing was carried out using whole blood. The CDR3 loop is CASSPPSLTRRWNGYTF. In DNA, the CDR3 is TGTGCCAGCTCACCACCCTCCCTAACACGGAGGTGGAATGGCTACACCTTC.